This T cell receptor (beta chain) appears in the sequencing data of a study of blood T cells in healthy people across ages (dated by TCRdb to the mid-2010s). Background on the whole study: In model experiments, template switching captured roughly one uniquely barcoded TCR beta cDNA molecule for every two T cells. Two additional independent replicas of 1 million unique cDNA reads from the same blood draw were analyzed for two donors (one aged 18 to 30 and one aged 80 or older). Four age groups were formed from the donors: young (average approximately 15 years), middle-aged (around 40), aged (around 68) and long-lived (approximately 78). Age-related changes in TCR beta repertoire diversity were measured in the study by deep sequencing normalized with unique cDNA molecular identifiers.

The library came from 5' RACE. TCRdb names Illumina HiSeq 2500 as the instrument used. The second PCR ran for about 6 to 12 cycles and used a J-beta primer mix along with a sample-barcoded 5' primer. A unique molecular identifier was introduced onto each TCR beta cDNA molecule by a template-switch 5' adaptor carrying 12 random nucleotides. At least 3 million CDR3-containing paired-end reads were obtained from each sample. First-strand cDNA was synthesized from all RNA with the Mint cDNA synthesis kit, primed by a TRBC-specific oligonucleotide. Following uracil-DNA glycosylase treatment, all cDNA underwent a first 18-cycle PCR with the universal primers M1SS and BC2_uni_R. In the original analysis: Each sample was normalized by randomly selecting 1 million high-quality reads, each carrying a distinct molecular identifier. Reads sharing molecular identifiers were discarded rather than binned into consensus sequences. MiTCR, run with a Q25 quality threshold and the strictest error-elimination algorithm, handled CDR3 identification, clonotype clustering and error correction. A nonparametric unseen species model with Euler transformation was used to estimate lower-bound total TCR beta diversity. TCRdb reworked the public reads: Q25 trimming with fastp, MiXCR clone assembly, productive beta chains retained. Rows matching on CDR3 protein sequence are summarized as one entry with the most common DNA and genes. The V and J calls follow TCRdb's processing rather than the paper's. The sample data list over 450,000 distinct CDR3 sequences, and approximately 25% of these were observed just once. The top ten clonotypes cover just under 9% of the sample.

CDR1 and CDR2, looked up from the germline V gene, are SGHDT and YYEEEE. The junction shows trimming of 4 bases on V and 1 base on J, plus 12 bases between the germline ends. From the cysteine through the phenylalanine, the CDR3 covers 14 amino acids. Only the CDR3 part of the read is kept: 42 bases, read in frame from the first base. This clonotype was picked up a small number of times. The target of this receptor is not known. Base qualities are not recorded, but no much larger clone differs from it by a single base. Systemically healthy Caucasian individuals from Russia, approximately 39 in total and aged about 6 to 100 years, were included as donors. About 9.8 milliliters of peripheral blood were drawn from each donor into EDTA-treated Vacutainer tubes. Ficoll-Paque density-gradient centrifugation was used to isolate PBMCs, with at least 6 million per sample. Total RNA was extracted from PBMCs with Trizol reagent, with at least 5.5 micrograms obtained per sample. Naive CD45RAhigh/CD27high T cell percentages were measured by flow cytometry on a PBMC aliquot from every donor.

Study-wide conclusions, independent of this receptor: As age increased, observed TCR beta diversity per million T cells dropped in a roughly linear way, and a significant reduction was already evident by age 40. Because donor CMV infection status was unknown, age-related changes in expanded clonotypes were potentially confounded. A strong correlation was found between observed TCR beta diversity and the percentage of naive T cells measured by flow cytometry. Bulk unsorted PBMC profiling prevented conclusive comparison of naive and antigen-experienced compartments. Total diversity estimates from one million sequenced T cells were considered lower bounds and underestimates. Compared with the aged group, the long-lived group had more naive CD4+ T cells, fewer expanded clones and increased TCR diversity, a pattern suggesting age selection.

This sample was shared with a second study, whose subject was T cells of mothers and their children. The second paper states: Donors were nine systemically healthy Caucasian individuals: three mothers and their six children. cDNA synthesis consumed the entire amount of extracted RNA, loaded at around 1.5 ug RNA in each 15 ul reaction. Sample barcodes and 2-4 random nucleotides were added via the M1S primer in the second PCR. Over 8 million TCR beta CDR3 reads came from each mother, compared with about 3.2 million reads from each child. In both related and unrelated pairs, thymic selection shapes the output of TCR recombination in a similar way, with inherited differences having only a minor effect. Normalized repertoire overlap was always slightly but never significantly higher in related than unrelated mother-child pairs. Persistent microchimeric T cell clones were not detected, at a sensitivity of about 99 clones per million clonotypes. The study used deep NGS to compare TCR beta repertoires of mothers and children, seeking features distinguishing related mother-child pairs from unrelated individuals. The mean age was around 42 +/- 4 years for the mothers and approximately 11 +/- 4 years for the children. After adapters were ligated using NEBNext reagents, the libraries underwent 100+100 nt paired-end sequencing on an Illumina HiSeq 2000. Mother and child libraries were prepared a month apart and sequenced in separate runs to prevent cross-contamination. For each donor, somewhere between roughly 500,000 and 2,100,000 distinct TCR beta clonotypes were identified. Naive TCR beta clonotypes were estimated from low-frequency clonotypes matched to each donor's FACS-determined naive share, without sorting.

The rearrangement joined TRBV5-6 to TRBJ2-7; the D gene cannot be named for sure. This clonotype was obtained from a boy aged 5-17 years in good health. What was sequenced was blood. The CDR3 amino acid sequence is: CASSTGLSSYEQYF. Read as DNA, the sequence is TGTGCCAGCAGCACGGGTCTTTCATCCTACGAGCAGTACTTC.